This T cell receptor beta chain appears in the sequencing data of a study of control samples from healthy donors and cancer patients. Profiling relied on immunoSEQ multiplex PCR, and the TCRdb table lists in-frame clones only, not all of them. The sample has 150,000 to 200,000 clones; 90% to 95% are singletons. The TCR comes from a woman aged 25 to 45 in good health. The source material was blood.

The CDR3 nucleotides read TGTGCCATCAGTGCCGGGGGGGACTCCTACGAGCAGTACTTC. It codes for CAISAGGDSYEQYF. The rearrangement joins TRBV10-3 to TRBJ2-7; 8 bases are shared with TRBD2. From germline, CDR1 is ENHRY and CDR2 SYGVKD. This CDR3 is 14 amino acids long. V gave up 4 bases and J gave up 0 bases; unmatched junction bases: 2.